This TCR beta chain was sequenced in a study of cytomegalovirus exposure and HLA in healthy donors. This clone has just one count. Its specificity is unknown. General study points: Clonal expansion was found to be greater in HLA-associated TCR beta chains than in equally common others in a later analysis. In vitro experiments confirmed that a few CMV-associated chains were specific for CMV antigens.

It was with 60 Vbeta and 13 Jbeta primers that the PCR ran. Assay: immunoSEQ multiplex PCR; the TCRdb copy retains only in-frame clones and omits some. The table lists 180,000 or so clones, around 77% of them singletons. CDR1 SGHDT and CDR2 YYEEEE come from the germline V gene. This CDR3 spans 14 amino acids. V was shortened by 6 bases and J by 4 bases, with 16 bases between the two germline ends. This chain links TRBV5-6 with TRBJ1-1, with D maybe TRBD1 (6 bases). The sequence came from a woman aged 30 to 39 in good health and CMV-seronegative. The sequencing sample was made of PBMCs. This CDR3 is CASTTGHLSTEAFF. CDR3 sequence (DNA): TGTGCCAGCACCACGGGACATCTGAGCACTGAAGCTTTCTTT.